This T cell receptor (beta chain) emerged from a study of technical replicates of blood from a handful of donors. The CDR3 loop spans 12 amino acids. The V gene's germline CDR1 is LGHNT and CDR2 FRNRAP. V lost 1 base to trimming and J lost 7 bases, with 7 bases between them. The protocol was immunoSEQ multiplex PCR, while the TCRdb copy is restricted to in-frame clones and leaves out a portion. The sample lists about 88,000 clones, just under 95% seen once, with 0.2% to 0.3% in the top ten. The receptor's source is a human donor in good health. Material for sequencing was T cells isolated from PBMCs. This chain joins TRBV12-5 and TRBJ2-5; a possible D gene is TRBD1 (5 bases). The CDR3 DNA follows: TGTGCTAGTGGTTTGGATAGGGGGACCCAGTACTTC. This encodes CASGLDRGTQYF.